This TCR beta chain was recorded in a study of cytomegalovirus exposure and HLA in healthy donors. This CDR3 has 15 amino acids. Germline CDR1 is LNHDA and CDR2 is SQIVND (reference sequence). V lost 8 bases, J lost 5 bases, and 19 bases lay in between. Profiled with immunoSEQ multiplex PCR; TCRdb holds only in-frame clones, not every one. The sample has 55,000 to 70,000 clones, 92% seen once. Regarding the study as a whole: Cytomegalovirus-associated status was assigned to about 160 TCR beta chains. Most TCR sequences proved rare, with some public TCRs found in many donors.

This clone was detected a few times. Antigen unknown. This receptor was obtained from a man aged 18 to 30 in good health and CMV-seropositive. The specimen was PBMCs. The chain is built from TRBV19 and TRBJ1-5; possibly TRBD1 for D (6 bases). CDR3 DNA: TGTGCCAGTGCCGGGGGGGCAGGAGTTGATCAGCCCCAGCATTTT. It encodes CASAGGAGVDQPQHF.